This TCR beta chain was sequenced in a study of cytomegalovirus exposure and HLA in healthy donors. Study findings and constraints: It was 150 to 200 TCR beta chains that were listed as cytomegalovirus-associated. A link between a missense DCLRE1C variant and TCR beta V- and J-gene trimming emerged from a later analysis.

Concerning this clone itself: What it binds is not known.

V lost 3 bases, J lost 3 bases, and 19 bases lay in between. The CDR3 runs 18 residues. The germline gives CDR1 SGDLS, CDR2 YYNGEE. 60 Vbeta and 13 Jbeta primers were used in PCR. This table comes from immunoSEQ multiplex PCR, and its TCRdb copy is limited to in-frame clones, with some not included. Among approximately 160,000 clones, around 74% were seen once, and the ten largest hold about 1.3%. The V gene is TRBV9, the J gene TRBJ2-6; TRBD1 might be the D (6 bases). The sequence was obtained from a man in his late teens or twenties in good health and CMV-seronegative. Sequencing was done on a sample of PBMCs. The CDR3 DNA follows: TGTGCCAGCAGCGCTGACAGGTCCAAATTAAGTGGGGCCAACGTCCTGACTTTC. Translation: CASSADRSKLSGANVLTF. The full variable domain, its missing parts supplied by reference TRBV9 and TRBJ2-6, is DSGVTQTPKHLITATGQRVTLRCSPRSGDLSVYWYQQSLDQGLQFLIQYYNGEERAKGNILERFSAQQFPDLHSELNLSSLELGDSALYFCASSADRSKLSGANVLTFGAGSRLTVL.